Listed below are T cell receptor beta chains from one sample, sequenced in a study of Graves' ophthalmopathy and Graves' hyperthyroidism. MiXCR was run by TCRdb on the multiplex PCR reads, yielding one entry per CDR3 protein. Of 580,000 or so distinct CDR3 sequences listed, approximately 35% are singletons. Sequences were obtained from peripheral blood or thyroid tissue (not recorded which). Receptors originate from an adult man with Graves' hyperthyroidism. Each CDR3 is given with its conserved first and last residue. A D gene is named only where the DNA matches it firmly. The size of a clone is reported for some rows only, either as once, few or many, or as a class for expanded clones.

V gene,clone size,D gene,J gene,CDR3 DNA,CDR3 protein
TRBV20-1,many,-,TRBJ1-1,TGCAGTGCTAGCCTCAGGGAGCCAATGAACACTGAAGCTTTCTTT,CSASLREPMNTEAFF
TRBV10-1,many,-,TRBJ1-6,TGCGCCAGCAGTGGGGCAGGGGAAAATTCACCCCTCCACTTT,CASSGAGENSPLHF
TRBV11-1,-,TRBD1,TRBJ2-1,TGTGCCAGCAGCCTTGGGACAGGGGTTGAGCAGTTCTTC,CASSLGTGVEQFF
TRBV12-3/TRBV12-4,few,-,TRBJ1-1,TGTGCCAGCAGCCAAGGATGGGGGGGCACTGAAGCTTTCTTT,CASSQGWGGTEAFF
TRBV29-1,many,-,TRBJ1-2,TGCAGCTCCCAGACAGGCGACTATGGCTACACCTTC,CSSQTGDYGYTF
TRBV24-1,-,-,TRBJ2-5,TGTGCCACCAGTGATTTACGACAGGGGGATAGCGGGACTTGGGAGACCCAGTACTTC,CATSDLRQGDSGTWETQYF
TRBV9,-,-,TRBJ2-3,TGTGCCAGCAGCGTACTGGTGGACACAGATACGCAGTATTTT,CASSVLVDTDTQYF
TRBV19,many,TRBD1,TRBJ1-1,TGTGCCAGTAGTAGGGACAGCTTGCTGAACACTGAAGCTTTCTTT,CASSRDSLLNTEAFF
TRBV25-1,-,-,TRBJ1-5,TGTGCCACAAGAGCGGGAAGCAATCAGCCCCAGCATTTT,CATRAGSNQPQHF
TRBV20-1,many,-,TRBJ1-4,TGCAGTGCTACAGACAGGTTCCTTAATGAAAAACTGTTTTTT,CSATDRFLNEKLFF
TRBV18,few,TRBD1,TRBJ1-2,TGTGCCAGCTCACCTTCCGGGACAGGAGATGGCTACACCTTC,CASSPSGTGDGYTF
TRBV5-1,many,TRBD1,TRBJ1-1,TGCGCCAGCAGCTCCGGGACAGGGGATGCTTTCTTT,CASSSGTGDAFF
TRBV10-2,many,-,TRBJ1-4,TGCGCCAGCAGTGACCAGCTAGCAACTAATGAAAAACTGTTTTTT,CASSDQLATNEKLFF
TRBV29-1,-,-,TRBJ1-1,TGCAGCGTTGAAGTAAGGAGCCGGGCCCGGGAAGCTTTCTTT,CSVEVRSRAREAFF
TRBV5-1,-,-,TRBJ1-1,TGCGCCAGCAGCTGGGGGACTAGCGGGGAGAACACTGAAGCTTTCTTT,CASSWGTSGENTEAFF
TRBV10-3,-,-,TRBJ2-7,TGTGCCAGCAGTGAAGCGACGAGGTCCTACGAGCAGCACTTC,CASSEATRSYEQHF
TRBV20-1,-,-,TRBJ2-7,TGCAGTTCAACACGAGCAAGGGGGGTCACCTACGAGCAGTACTTC,CSSTRARGVTYEQYF
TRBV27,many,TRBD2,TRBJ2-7,TGTGCCAGCAGTTCCTCTGGACTAGCGGAGTACGAGCAGTACTTC,CASSSSGLAEYEQYF
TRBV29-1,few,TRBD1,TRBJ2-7,TGCAGCGTTGAAACCTGGGACAGGGGTTACGAGCAGTACTTC,CSVETWDRGYEQYF
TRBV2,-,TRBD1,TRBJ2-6,TGTGCCAGCAGGGCAGGGGGCAACGTCCTGACTTTC,CASRAGGNVLTF
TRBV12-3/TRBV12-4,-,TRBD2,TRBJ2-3,TGTGCCAGCGGACGACTAGCAGACACAGATACGCAGTATTTT,CASGRLADTDTQYF
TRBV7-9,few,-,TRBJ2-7,TGTGCCAGCAGCTTTATCCAGGAGGAGCAGTACTTC,CASSFIQEEQYF
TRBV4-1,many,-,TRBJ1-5,TGCGCCAGCAGCCAAGAACGTCTTGTTAGCAATCAGCCCCAGCATTTT,CASSQERLVSNQPQHF
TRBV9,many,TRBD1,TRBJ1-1,TGTGCCAGCAGCGTGGGGGACAGGAACACTGAAGCTTTCTTT,CASSVGDRNTEAFF
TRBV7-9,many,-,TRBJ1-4,TGTGCCAGCAGCTTAATGGGGGGTGCGGCTAATGAAAAACTGTTTTTT,CASSLMGGAANEKLFF
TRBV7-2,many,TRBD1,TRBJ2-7,TGTGCCAGCAGAGCCGGGACAGGGGCAACCTACGAGCAGTACTTC,CASRAGTGATYEQYF
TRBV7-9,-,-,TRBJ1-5,TGTGCCAGCAGCTTATCGTCCGGACGTCGGGAGCAGCATTTT,CASSLSSGRREQHF
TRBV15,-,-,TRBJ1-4,TGTGCCACCAGCAGGGAGCCGGGTTACTCCTACGATGAAAAACTGTTTTTT,CATSREPGYSYDEKLFF
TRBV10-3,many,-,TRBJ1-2,TGTGCCATCAGCGCGGCCCCCTCGAACAGTGGGGACTATGGCTACACCTTC,CAISAAPSNSGDYGYTF
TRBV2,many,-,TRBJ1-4,TGTGCCAGCAGATCAGGATCTGCTAATGAAAAACTGTTTTTT,CASRSGSANEKLFF
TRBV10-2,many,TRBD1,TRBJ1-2,TGCGCCACCTTAGACAGGGGATATGGCTACACCTTC,CATLDRGYGYTF
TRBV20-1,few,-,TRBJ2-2,TGCAGTGCTAGAGACGTGGGCTATTCTACCGGGGAGCTGTTTTTT,CSARDVGYSTGELFF
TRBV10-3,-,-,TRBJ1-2,TGTGCCAGCAGTTCCCAGATTAACTATGGCTACACCTTC,CASSSQINYGYTF
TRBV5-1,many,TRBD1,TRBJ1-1,TGCGCCAGCAGCTTGTTTGGACAGGGGAACACTGAAGCTTTCTTT,CASSLFGQGNTEAFF
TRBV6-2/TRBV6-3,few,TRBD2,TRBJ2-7,TGTGCCAGCACCTTCCGGGAGGGCCGCAACGAGCAGTACTTC,CASTFREGRNEQYF
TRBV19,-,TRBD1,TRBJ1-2,TGTGCCAGTAATGCCGGGACAGAAAATAACTATGGCTACACCTTC,CASNAGTENNYGYTF
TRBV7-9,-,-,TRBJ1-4,TGTGCCAGCAGACCCGCTGGGGGTGAAAAACTGTTTTTT,CASRPAGGEKLFF
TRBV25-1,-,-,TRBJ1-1,TGTGCACAGGTAATGAACACTGAAGCTTTCTTT,CAQVMNTEAFF
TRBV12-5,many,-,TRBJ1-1,TGTGCTAGTGGTTTGGGGGGAAGTGAAGCTTTCTTT,CASGLGGSEAFF
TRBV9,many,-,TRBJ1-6,TGTGCCAGCAGCGGACAGGCTAATAATTCACCCCTCCACTTT,CASSGQANNSPLHF
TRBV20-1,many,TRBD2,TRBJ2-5,TGCAGTGCTAATCAGCGGGGGGCCAAAGAGACCCAGTACTTC,CSANQRGAKETQYF
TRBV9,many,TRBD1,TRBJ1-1,TGTGCCAGCAGCCCGACAGGGTCTTGGAACACTGAAGCTTTCTTT,CASSPTGSWNTEAFF
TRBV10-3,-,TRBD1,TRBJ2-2,TGTGCCATCAGTGAGTCGGGACAGGGGAAAACCGGGGAGCTGTTTTTT,CAISESGQGKTGELFF
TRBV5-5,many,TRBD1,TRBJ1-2,TGTGCCAGCAGCTTGGTGGGACAGGGGGCCGCCTACACCTTC,CASSLVGQGAAYTF
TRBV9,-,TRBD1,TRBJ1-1,TGTGCCAGCAGCCGGGACAGGGGGCGAGGGGTAAACACTGAAGCTTTCTTT,CASSRDRGRGVNTEAFF
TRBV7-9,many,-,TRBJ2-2,TGTGCCAGCAGCCCAGCCGGGGAGCTGTTTTTT,CASSPAGELFF
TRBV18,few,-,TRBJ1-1,TGTGCCAGCTCACCACCGGTGGGAATTAATGCTGAAGCTTTCTTT,CASSPPVGINAEAFF
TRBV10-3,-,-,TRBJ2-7,TGTGCCATCAGTGAGAAACTAACCTCCTACGAGCAGCACTTC,CAISEKLTSYEQHF
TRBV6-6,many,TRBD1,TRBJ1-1,TGTGCCAGCAGTTACCGGGACAGGGGAACTGAAGCTTTCTTT,CASSYRDRGTEAFF
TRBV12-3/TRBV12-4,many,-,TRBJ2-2,TGTGCCAGCAGTGCCCGAGGTTGGACCGGGGAGCTGTTTTTT,CASSARGWTGELFF
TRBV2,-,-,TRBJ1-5,TGTGCCAGCAGTAAACAGGGTCAGCCCCAGCATTTT,CASSKQGQPQHF
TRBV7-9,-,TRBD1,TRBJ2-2,TGTGCCAGCAGCCGGGCCCCGGGACAGGGATCCACCGGGGAGCTGTTTTTT,CASSRAPGQGSTGELFF
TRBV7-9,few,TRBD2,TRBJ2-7,TGTGCCGGCAGCGTAGGCCGACTAGCGGGAGTGATCTACGAGCAGTACTTC,CAGSVGRLAGVIYEQYF
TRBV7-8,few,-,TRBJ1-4,TGTGCCAGCAGCTTAAATTACCCAACTAATGAAAGACTGTTTTTT,CASSLNYPTNERLFF
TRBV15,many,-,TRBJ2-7,TGTGCCACCAGCACTGTGACAGGAGGAAACTACGAGCAGTACTTC,CATSTVTGGNYEQYF
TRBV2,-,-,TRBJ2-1,TGTGCCAGCAGTGGAGGGCCCCTTCTTGAGCAGTTCTTC,CASSGGPLLEQFF
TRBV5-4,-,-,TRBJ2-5,-,CASSFYICSANSEHQETQYF